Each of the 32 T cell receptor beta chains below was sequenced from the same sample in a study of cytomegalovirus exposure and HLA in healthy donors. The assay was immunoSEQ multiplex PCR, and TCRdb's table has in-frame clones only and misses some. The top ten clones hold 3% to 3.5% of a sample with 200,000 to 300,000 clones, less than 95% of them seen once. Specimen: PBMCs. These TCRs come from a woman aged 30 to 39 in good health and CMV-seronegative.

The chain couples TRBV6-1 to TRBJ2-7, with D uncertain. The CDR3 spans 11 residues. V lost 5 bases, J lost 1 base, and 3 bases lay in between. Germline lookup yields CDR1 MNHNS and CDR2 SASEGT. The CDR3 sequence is CASSPSYEQYF. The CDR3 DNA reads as TGTGCCAGCAGTCCTTCCTACGAGCAGTACTTC.

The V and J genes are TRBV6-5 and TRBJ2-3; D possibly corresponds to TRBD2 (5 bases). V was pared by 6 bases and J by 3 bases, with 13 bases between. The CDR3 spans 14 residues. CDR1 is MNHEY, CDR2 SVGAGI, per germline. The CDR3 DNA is TGTGCCAGCAGGACCCTACTAGAGACAGATACGCAGTATTTT. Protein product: CASRTLLETDTQYF.

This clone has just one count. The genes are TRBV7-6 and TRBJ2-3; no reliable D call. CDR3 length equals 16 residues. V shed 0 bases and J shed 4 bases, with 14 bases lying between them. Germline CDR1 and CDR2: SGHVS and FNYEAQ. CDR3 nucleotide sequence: TGTGCCAGCAGCTTAGCGTCGCTAGTTGTAGCAGATACGCAGTATTTT. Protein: CASSLASLVVADTQYF.

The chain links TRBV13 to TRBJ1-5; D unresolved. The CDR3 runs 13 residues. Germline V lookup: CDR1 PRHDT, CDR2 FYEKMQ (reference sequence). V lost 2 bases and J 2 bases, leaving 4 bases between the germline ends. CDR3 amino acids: CASSLRGNQPQHF. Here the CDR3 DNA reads TGTGCCAGCAGCTTAAGGGGCAATCAGCCCCAGCATTTT.

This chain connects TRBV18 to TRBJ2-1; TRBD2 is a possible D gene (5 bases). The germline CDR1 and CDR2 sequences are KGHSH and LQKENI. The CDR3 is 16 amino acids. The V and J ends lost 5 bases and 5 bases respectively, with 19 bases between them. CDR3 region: CASSKLTLATNNEQFF. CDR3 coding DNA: TGTGCCAGCTCAAAGCTGACTCTAGCCACGAACAATGAGCAGTTCTTC.

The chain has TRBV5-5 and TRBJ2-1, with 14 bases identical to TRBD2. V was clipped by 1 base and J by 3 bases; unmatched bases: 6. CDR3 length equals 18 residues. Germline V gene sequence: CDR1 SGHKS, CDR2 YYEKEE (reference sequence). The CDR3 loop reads CASSLLTGTSGSYNEQFF. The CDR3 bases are TGTGCCAGCAGCTTGCTGACTGGGACTAGCGGGAGCTACAATGAGCAGTTCTTC.

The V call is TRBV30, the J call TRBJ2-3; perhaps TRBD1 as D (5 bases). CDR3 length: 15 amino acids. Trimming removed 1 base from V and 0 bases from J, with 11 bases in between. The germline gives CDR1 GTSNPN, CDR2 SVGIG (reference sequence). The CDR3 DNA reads TGTGCCTGGAGTGGGGGTGGGGCTAGCACAGATACGCAGTATTTT. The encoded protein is CAWSGGGASTDTQYF.

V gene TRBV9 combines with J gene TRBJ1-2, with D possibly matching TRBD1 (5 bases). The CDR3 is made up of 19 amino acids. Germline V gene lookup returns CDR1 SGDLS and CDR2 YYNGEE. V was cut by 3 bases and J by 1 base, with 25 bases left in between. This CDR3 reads CASSGEQGVLSLVNYGYTF. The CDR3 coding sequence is TGTGCCAGCAGCGGTGAGCAGGGAGTCCTTTCCTTGGTTAACTATGGCTACACCTTC.

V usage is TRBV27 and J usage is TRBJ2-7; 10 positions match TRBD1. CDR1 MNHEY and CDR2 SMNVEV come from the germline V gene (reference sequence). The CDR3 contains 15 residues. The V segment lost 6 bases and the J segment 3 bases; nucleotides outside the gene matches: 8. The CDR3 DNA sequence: TGTGCCAGCAGGCCACGGACAGGGGGGGACTACGAGCAGTACTTC. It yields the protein CASRPRTGGDYEQYF.

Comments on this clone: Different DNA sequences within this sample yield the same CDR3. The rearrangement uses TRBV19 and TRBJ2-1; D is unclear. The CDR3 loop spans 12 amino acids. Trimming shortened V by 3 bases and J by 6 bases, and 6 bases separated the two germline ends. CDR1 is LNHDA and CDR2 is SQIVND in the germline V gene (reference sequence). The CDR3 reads CASSIFGNEQFF. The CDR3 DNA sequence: TGTGCCAGTAGTATTTTTGGCAATGAGCAGTTCTTC.

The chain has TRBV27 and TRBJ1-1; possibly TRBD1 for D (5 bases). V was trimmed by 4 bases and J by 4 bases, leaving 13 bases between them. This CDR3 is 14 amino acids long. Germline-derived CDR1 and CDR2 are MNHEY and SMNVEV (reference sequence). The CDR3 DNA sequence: TGTGCCAGCAGTTCTCTGGGGAGGGGCACTGAAGCTTTCTTT. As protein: CASSSLGRGTEAFF.

The CDR3 region has the DNA TGTGCCAGCAGCTTGGCCAGGGCTGAAGAGACCCAGTACTTC. The encoded protein is CASSLARAEETQYF. This sequence joins TRBV5-6 and TRBJ2-5; the D gene is possibly TRBD1 (5 bases). CDR1 and CDR2 from the germline V gene are SGHDT and YYEEEE. Trimming removed 0 bases from V and 3 bases from J, with 9 bases in between. This CDR3 is built from 14 residues.

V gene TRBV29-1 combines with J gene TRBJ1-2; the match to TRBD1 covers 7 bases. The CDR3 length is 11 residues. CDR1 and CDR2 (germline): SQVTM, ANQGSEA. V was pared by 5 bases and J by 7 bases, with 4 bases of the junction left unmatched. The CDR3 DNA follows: TGCAGCGTTAACAGGGGACGTGGCTACACCTTC. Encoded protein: CSVNRGRGYTF.

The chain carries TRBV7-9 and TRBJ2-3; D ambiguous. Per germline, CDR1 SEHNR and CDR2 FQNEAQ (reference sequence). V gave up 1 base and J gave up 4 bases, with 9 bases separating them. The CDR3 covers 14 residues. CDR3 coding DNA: TGTGCCAGCAGCTTAGAAGGGATCCCAGATACGCAGTATTTT. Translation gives CASSLEGIPDTQYF.

CDR3 coding DNA: TGTGCCAGCAGCTTGGGACCGCTCTACGAGCAGTACTTC. As protein: CASSLGPLYEQYF. This rearrangement joins TRBV5-4 to TRBJ2-7; D is unclear. Germline-derived CDR1 and CDR2 are SGHNT and YYREEE (reference sequence). CDR3 length equals 13 residues. Trimming took off 0 bases at V and 3 bases at J, with 7 bases between the two ends.

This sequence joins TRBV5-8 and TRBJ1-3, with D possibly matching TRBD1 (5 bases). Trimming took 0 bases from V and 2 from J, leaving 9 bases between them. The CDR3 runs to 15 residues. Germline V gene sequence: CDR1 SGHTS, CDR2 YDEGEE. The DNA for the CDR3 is TGTGCCAGCAGCTTGGTAGCGGGGCCTGGAAACACCATATATTTT. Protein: CASSLVAGPGNTIYF.

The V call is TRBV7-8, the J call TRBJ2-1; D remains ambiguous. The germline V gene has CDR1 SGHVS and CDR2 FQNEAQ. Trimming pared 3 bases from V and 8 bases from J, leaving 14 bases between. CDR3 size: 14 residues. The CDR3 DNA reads TGTGCCAGCAGCTTCCCTAAGAGAGGCGATGAGCAGTTCTTC. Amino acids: CASSFPKRGDEQFF.

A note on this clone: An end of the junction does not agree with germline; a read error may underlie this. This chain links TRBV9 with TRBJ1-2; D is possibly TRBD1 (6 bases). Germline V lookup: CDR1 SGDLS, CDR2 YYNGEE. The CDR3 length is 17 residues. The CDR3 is CASGQPTLGGRPDGYTF. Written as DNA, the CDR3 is TGTGCCAGCGGACAACCCACGCTGGGGGGCCGGCCAGATGGGTACACCTTC.

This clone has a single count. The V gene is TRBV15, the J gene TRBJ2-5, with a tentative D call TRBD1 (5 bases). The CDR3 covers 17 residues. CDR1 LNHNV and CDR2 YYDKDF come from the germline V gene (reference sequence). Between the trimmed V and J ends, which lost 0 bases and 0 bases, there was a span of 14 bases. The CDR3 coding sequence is TGTGCCACCAGCAGAGAGGGCCTAGGGGTAGACCAAGAGACCCAGTACTTC. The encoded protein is CATSREGLGVDQETQYF.

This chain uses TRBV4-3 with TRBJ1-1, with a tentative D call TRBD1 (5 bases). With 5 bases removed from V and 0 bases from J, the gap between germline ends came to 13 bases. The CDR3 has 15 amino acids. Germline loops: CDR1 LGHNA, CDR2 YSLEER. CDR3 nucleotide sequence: TGCGCCAGCAGCTTGGGGGTTGGGATGAACACTGAAGCTTTCTTT. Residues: CASSLGVGMNTEAFF.

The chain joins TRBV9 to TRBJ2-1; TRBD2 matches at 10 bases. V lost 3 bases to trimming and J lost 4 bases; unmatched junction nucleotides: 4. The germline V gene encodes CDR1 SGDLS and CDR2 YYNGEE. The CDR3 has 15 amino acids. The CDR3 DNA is TGTGCCAGCAGCGGAACTAGCGGGAAATACAATGAGCAGTTCTTC. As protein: CASSGTSGKYNEQFF.

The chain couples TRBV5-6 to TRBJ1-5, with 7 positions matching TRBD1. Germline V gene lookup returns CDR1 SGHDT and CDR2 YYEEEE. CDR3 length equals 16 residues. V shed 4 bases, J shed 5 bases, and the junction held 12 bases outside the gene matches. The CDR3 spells CASSRQGLAGDQPQHF. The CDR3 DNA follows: TGTGCCAGCAGCCGACAGGGCCTGGCGGGTGATCAGCCCCAGCATTTT.

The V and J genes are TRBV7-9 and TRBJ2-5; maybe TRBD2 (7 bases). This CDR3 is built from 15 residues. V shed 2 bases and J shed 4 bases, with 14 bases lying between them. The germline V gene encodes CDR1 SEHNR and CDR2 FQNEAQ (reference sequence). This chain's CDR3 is CASSLLGGGVETQYF. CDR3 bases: TGTGCCAGCAGCTTACTGGGCGGGGGCGTAGAGACCCAGTACTTC.

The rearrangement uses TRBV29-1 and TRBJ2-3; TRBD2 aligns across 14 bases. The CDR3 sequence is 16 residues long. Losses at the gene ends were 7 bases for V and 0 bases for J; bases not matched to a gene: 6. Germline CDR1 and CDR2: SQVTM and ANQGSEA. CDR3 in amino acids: CSARLAGGQSTDTQYF. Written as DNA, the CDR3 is TGCAGCGCCCGACTAGCGGGAGGGCAAAGCACAGATACGCAGTATTTT.

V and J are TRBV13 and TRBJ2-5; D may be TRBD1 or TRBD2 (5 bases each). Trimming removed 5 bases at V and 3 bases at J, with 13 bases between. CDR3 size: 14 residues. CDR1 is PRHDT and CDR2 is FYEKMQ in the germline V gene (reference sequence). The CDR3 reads CASSTTRGKETQYF. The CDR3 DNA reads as TGTGCCAGCAGCACAACTAGGGGTAAAGAGACCCAGTACTTC.

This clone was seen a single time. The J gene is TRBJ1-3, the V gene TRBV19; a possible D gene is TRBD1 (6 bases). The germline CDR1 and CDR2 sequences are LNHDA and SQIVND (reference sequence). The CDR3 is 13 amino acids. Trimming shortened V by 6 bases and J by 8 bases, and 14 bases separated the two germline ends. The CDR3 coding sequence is TGTGCCAGTAGGAGGGACACCGGGGACACCATATATTTT. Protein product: CASRRDTGDTIYF.

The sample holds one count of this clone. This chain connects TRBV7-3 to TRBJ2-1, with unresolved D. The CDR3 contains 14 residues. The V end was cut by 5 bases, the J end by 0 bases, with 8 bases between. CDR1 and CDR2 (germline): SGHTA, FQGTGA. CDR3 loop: CASSPRGSYNEQFF. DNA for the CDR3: TGTGCCAGCAGCCCTCGCGGCTCCTACAATGAGCAGTTCTTC.

CDR3 DNA sequence: TGCAGTGCTAGACAGCAAGAGACCCAGTACTTC. It yields the protein CSARQQETQYF. This chain connects TRBV20-1 to TRBJ2-5, with D unresolved. The V end lost 2 bases, the J end lost 2 bases, and 3 bases lay between the germline ends. The CDR3 totals 11 residues. Germline V lookup: CDR1 DFQATT, CDR2 SNEGSKA (reference sequence).

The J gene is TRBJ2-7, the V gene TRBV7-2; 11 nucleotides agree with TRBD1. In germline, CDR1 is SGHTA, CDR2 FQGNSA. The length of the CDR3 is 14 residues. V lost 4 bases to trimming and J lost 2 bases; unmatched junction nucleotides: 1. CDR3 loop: CASSSDRGPYEQYF. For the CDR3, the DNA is TGTGCCAGCAGCTCGGACAGGGGGCCCTACGAGCAGTACTTC.

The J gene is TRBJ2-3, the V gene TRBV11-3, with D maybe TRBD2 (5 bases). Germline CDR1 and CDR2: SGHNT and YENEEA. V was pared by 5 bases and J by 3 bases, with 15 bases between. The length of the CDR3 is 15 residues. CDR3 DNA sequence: TGTGCCAGCAGCCCAGCAGGAGGATTTACAGATACGCAGTATTTT. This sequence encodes CASSPAGGFTDTQYF.

The CDR3 spells CASTLRGKGAYGYTF. The CDR3 DNA reads TGTGCCAGCACCTTAAGGGGGAAGGGAGCCTATGGCTACACCTTC. The chain is built from TRBV27 and TRBJ1-2, with a tentative D call TRBD1 (6 bases). CDR1 is MNHEY, CDR2 SMNVEV, per germline (reference sequence). Trimming removed 7 bases at V and 4 bases at J, with 19 bases between. CDR3 size: 15 residues.

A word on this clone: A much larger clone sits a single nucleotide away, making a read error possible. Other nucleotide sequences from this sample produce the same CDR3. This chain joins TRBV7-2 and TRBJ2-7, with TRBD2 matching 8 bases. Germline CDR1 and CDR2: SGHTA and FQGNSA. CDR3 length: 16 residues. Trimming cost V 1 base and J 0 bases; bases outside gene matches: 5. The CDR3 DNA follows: TGTGCCAGCAGCTTAGTGGGCGGGAGGAGCTCCTACGAGCAGTACTTC. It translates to CASSLVGGRSSYEQYF.